The 27 T cell receptor beta chains below all came from one sample that was sequenced in a study of siplizumab effects on memory and regulatory T cells. Sequencing was performed with immunoSEQ multiplex PCR; in TCRdb, only in-frame clones are kept and a portion is missing. The sample records roughly 56,000 clones, 80% to 95% being singletons. The material sequenced was CD8+ T cells sorted from blood. These receptors were obtained from a human donor in good health.

The gene calls are TRBV5-4 and TRBJ1-1, with 9 nucleotides matching TRBD1. The CDR3 sequence is 12 residues long. Germline V gene lookup returns CDR1 SGHNT and CDR2 YYREEE (reference sequence). Trimming took 2 bases from V and 10 from J; bases not matched to a gene: 3. CDR3 region: CASSFGTGRAFF. CDR3 coding DNA: TGTGCCAGCAGCTTCGGGACAGGGAGAGCTTTCTTT.

This clone was seen once. The V call is TRBV5-5, the J call TRBJ2-7, with 7 bases lining up with TRBD1. Germline V lookup: CDR1 SGHKS, CDR2 YYEKEE (reference sequence). V was pared by 1 base and J by 4 bases, with 14 bases of the junction left unmatched. This CDR3 is 17 amino acids long. CDR3 sequence: CASSLPPRAGGLYEQYF. The CDR3 region has the DNA TGTGCCAGCAGCTTGCCCCCGAGGGCAGGGGGTTTGTACGAGCAGTACTTC.

This sequence joins TRBV27 and TRBJ1-2; no clear D. This CDR3 is 14 amino acids long. The V and J ends lost 5 bases and 1 base respectively, with 11 bases between them. In germline, CDR1 is MNHEY, CDR2 SMNVEV (reference sequence). CDR3 sequence (DNA): TGTGCCAGCAGTCGACGGGCCATTAACTATGGCTACACCTTC. Translated: CASSRRAINYGYTF.

The chain is built from TRBV7-9 and TRBJ2-1, with 11 bases that match TRBD2. Germline CDR1 SEHNR, CDR2 FQNEAQ (reference sequence). There are 15 residues in the CDR3. The trim removed 1 base at V and 5 bases at J, leaving 1 base unmatched. This CDR3 is CASSLVLAGDNEQFF. In nucleotides, the CDR3 is TGTGCCAGCAGCTTAGTACTAGCGGGAGACAATGAGCAGTTCTTC.

The chain carries TRBV6-1 and TRBJ1-5, with D perhaps matching TRBD1 (5 bases). The CDR3 runs 17 residues. CDR1 and CDR2 (germline): MNHNS, SASEGT. The V end lost 4 bases, the J end lost 4 bases, and 20 bases lay between the germline ends. The DNA of the CDR3 is TGTGCCAGCAGTGTGGGGCTTGGGGCAGAAGGTAATCAGCCCCAGCATTTT. This sequence encodes CASSVGLGAEGNQPQHF.

The rearrangement uses TRBV7-2 and TRBJ2-7; D is ambiguous. This CDR3 region has 13 residues. Germline lookup yields CDR1 SGHTA and CDR2 FQGNSA. V shed 3 bases and J shed 4 bases, with 10 bases lying between them. The chain's CDR3 is CASSLSNGYEQYF. The DNA of the CDR3 is TGTGCCAGCAGCTTGAGCAACGGGTACGAGCAGTACTTC.

The genes are TRBV5-4 and TRBJ2-2, with 9 bases lining up with TRBD1. Germline CDR1 and CDR2: SGHNT and YYREEE (reference sequence). The CDR3 runs to 15 residues. V lost 0 bases, J lost 8 bases, and 5 bases stayed unmatched. CDR3 region: CASSLGTGVIGELFF. CDR3 nucleotides: TGTGCCAGCAGCTTGGGGACAGGGGTAATTGGGGAGCTGTTTTTT. The full variable domain, in which reference TRBV5-4 and TRBJ2-2 provide the parts outside the CDR3, is ETGVTQSPTHLIKTRGQQVTLRCSSQSGHNTVSWYQQALGQGPQFIFQYYREEENGRGNFPPRFSGLQFPNYSSELNVNALELDDSALYLCASSLGTGVIGELFFGEGSRLTVL.

The chain links TRBV29-1 to TRBJ2-7; the D is unclear. The V gene lost 0 bases and the J gene lost 1 base, with 7 bases spanning the gap. This CDR3 has 13 amino acids. CDR1 SQVTM and CDR2 ANQGSEA come from the germline V gene. CDR3 sequence reads: CSVEDPRSYEQYF. CDR3 nucleotide sequence: TGCAGCGTTGAAGATCCCCGGTCCTACGAGCAGTACTTC.

V gene TRBV6-5 combines with J gene TRBJ1-4; no clear D gene. V was shortened by 0 bases and J by 5 bases, with 13 bases between the two germline ends. The CDR3 extends over 16 amino acids. The germline CDR1 and CDR2 sequences are MNHEY and SVGAGI. Here the CDR3 DNA reads TGTGCCAGCAGTTACTCCTCGGGCGCCCTAAATGAAAAACTGTTTTTT. Amino acids: CASSYSSGALNEKLFF.

CDR3 sequence: CASSSGSGPPYNEQFF. Here the CDR3 DNA reads TGCGCCAGCAGCTCTGGATCCGGGCCCCCGTACAATGAGCAGTTCTTC. This chain joins TRBV5-1 and TRBJ2-1; D is uncertain. This CDR3 is built from 16 residues. V lost 3 bases and J 4 bases, leaving 17 bases between the germline ends. CDR1 and CDR2 (germline): SGHRS, YFSETQ.

The gene calls are TRBV4-1 and TRBJ2-1; D remains unclear. The CDR3 contains 16 residues. CDR1 and CDR2 (germline): MGHRA, YSYEKL. The ends were cut back, 1 base at V and 1 base at J, with 11 bases in the middle. CDR3 loop: CASSQASYLSYNEQFF. CDR3 sequence (DNA): TGCGCCAGCAGCCAAGCAAGCTACCTTTCCTACAATGAGCAGTTCTTC.

This chain connects TRBV27 to TRBJ2-5; no reliable D call. In germline, CDR1 is MNHEY, CDR2 SMNVEV (reference sequence). Trimming pared 3 bases from V and 1 base from J, leaving 0 bases between. CDR3 length equals 11 residues. The CDR3 coding sequence is TGTGCCAGCAGTTTCCAAGAGACCCAGTACTTC. Translating gives CASSFQETQYF.

The chain couples TRBV2 to TRBJ2-4; D is perhaps TRBD2 (6 bases). The CDR3 covers 16 residues. V shed 8 bases and J shed 0 bases, with 17 bases lying between them. Germline V lookup: CDR1 SNHLY, CDR2 FYNNEI. The CDR3 DNA reads TGTGCCAGCTTTGGGCGGGGTTCTATAGCCAAAAACATTCAGTACTTC. Translated, it gives CASFGRGSIAKNIQYF.

This chain connects TRBV2 to TRBJ2-3, with D unresolved. CDR1 is SNHLY, CDR2 FYNNEI, per germline. CDR3 length: 14 residues. The V end was cut by 7 bases, the J end by 0 bases, with 11 bases between. The DNA for the CDR3 is TGTGCCAGCATGTGGACGCAGAGCACAGATACGCAGTATTTT. Its translation is CASMWTQSTDTQYF.

The V gene is TRBV19, the J gene TRBJ2-7; 7 bases are a match to TRBD2. This CDR3 comprises 13 residues. V lost 5 bases and J lost 6; bases outside the gene matches: 7. Germline CDR1 reads LNHDA; CDR2 reads SQIVND (reference sequence). The CDR3 nucleotides are TGTGCCAGTAGTCCCTTCGGGGGGTCCGAGCAGTACTTC. It specifies CASSPFGGSEQYF. Combining the CDR3 with reference TRBV19 and TRBJ2-7 gives the whole variable domain DGGITQSPKYLFRKEGQNVTLSCEQNLNHDAMYWYRQDPGQGLRLIYYSQIVNDFQKGDIAEGYSVSREKKESFPLTVTSAQKNPTAFYLCASSPFGGSEQYFGPGTRLTVT.

This chain joins TRBV13 and TRBJ2-1; the D gene is possibly TRBD2 (6 bases). The CDR3 is 14 residues long. Per germline, CDR1 PRHDT and CDR2 FYEKMQ (reference sequence). V shed 6 bases and J shed 4 bases, with 13 bases lying between them. The CDR3 nucleotides are TGTGCCAGCAGTGACTCGGGAGTGTACAATGAGCAGTTCTTC. It specifies CASSDSGVYNEQFF.

V gene TRBV7-9 combines with J gene TRBJ1-5, with unresolved D. The length of the CDR3 is 12 residues. CDR1 is SEHNR, CDR2 FQNEAQ, per germline (reference sequence). Trimming shortened V by 2 bases and J by 3 bases, and 2 bases separated the two germline ends. Here the CDR3 reads CASSLHNQPQHF. As DNA, the CDR3 is TGTGCCAGCAGCTTACACAATCAGCCCCAGCATTTT.

The chain is built from TRBV6-5 and TRBJ2-7; 7 nucleotides align to TRBD2. V gave up 5 bases and J gave up 3 bases; unmatched junction bases: 10. This CDR3 is 15 amino acids long. The V gene's germline CDR1 is MNHEY and CDR2 SVGAGI. The CDR3 sequence: CASSRREAGRYEQYF. Here the CDR3 DNA reads TGTGCCAGCAGTCGACGGGAGGCCGGCCGCTACGAGCAGTACTTC.

The chain combines TRBV7-6 with TRBJ1-1; no reliable D call. V was clipped by 5 bases and J by 0 bases, with 10 bases between them. The CDR3 covers 14 residues. Per germline, CDR1 SGHVS and CDR2 FNYEAQ. The CDR3 nucleotides are TGTGCCAGCAGCCCCACGGGGATGAACACTGAAGCTTTCTTT. Translating it yields CASSPTGMNTEAFF.

V is TRBV10-3 and J is TRBJ2-3; D might be TRBD1 (6 bases). CDR1 is ENHRY, CDR2 SYGVKD, per germline. The length of the CDR3 is 18 residues. Trimming stripped 4 bases from V and 2 bases from J, with 22 bases between. The CDR3: CAISGIKTGTLITDTQYF. The CDR3 region has the DNA TGTGCCATCAGTGGAATCAAGACCGGGACACTAATCACAGATACGCAGTATTTT.

The chain employs TRBV28 and TRBJ2-5; 13 bases map to TRBD2. The J call may not be correct, given that the DNA end is closer to TRBJ2-7. Germline assignment: CDR1 MDHEN and CDR2 SYDVKM. CDR3 length: 15 residues. The CDR3 spells CASSPGLAGSYEQYF. The CDR3 region has the DNA TGTGCCAGCAGTCCGGGACTAGCGGGATCCTACGAGCAGTACTTC.

The chain employs TRBV5-6 and TRBJ1-2, with a tentative D call TRBD1 (5 bases). From germline, CDR1 is SGHDT and CDR2 YYEEEE. The CDR3 is made up of 15 amino acids. V gave up 3 bases and J gave up 4 bases, with 16 bases separating them. The CDR3 sequence is CASSSGTRVGYGYTF. The CDR3 region has the DNA TGTGCCAGCAGCTCCGGGACTCGGGTCGGCTATGGCTACACCTTC.

This chain joins TRBV7-8 and TRBJ1-1; D call uncertain. The CDR3 extends over 16 amino acids. Trimming left V 5 bases short and J 5 bases short, with 21 bases between. From germline, CDR1 is SGHVS and CDR2 FQNEAQ. The CDR3 nucleotides read TGTGCCAGCAGCCGCGGAAGCTCGGTGGAGGCGACTGAAGCTTTCTTT. Translation gives CASSRGSSVEATEAFF. The full variable domain, completed using reference TRBV7-8 and TRBJ1-1, is GAGVSQSPRYKVAKRGQDVALRCDPISGHVSLFWYQQALGQGPEFLTYFQNEAQLDKSGLPSDRFFAERPEGSVSTLKIQRTQQEDSAVYLCASSRGSSVEATEAFFGQGTRLTVV.

The chain couples TRBV4-2 to TRBJ1-5, with 7 positions matching TRBD1. From germline, CDR1 is LGHNA and CDR2 YNFKEQ. V lost 0 bases to trimming and J lost 9 bases; unmatched junction nucleotides: 8. The CDR3 contains 15 residues. DNA for the CDR3: TGTGCCAGCAGCCAAGAACAGGGACAGACTTGGCCCCAGCATTTT. It codes for CASSQEQGQTWPQHF.

This sequence joins TRBV7-3 and TRBJ2-1; D may be TRBD2 (6 bases). The V gene lost 5 bases and the J gene lost 6 bases, with 14 bases spanning the gap. CDR3 length equals 14 residues. Germline V gene lookup returns CDR1 SGHTA and CDR2 FQGTGA. The CDR3 reads CASSPGGGFNEQFF. The CDR3 DNA reads TGTGCCAGCAGCCCCGGTGGGGGGTTCAATGAGCAGTTCTTC. The entire variable domain, with the rest obtained from reference TRBV7-3 and TRBJ2-1, is as follows: GAGVSQTPSNKVTEKGKYVELRCDPISGHTALYWYRQSLGQGPEFLIYFQGTGAADDSGLPNDRFFAVRPEGSVSTLKIQRTERGDSAVYLCASSPGGGFNEQFFGPGTRLTVL.

The chain is built from TRBV1 and TRBJ2-2; the table's TRBD2 call for D was not verified on the DNA. TRBV1 is shown as a pseudogene. The CDR3 sequence is 15 residues long. The CDR3, as DNA: TGCACCAGCAGGCCTAGCGGGAGAAACACCGGGGAGCTGTTTTTT. Protein: CTSRPSGRNTGELFF.

The rearrangement joins TRBV5-5 to TRBJ2-1; 8 positions agree with TRBD2. Germline V CDR1 and CDR2: SGHKS, YYEKEE (reference sequence). J lost 1 base, V lost 3 bases, and 6 bases had no gene match. The CDR3 sequence is 16 residues long. In DNA, the CDR3 is TGTGCCAGCAGCTGGCGGGTAGCGGGATCCTACAATGAGCAGTTCTTC. This sequence encodes CASSWRVAGSYNEQFF. The whole variable domain, filled in from reference TRBV5-5 and TRBJ2-1, reads DAGVTQSPTHLIKTRGQQVTLRCSPISGHKSVSWYQQVLGQGPQFIFQYYEKEERGRGNFPDRFSARQFPNYSSELNVNALLLGDSALYLCASSWRVAGSYNEQFFGPGTRLTVL.